This passage covers 20 T cell receptor beta chains from one sample sequenced in a study of cytomegalovirus exposure and HLA in healthy donors. PCR was performed using 60 Vbeta and 13 Jbeta primers. Assay used: immunoSEQ multiplex PCR; TCRdb lists only in-frame clones, some missing. The profile shows 80,000 to 100,000 clones, roughly 70% of them singletons. The sample consisted of PBMCs. Source of these receptors: a man in his forties or fifties in good health and CMV-seronegative.

The chain employs TRBV4-3 and TRBJ2-7; no clear D gene. The germline CDR1 and CDR2 sequences are LGHNA and YSLEER. V dropped 4 bases and J dropped 3 bases, with 10 bases sitting between them. The length of the CDR3 is 13 residues. This chain's CDR3 is CASSPKTYYEQYF. The CDR3 coding sequence is TGCGCCAGCAGCCCGAAAACCTACTACGAGCAGTACTTC.

The chain employs TRBV10-3 and TRBJ1-1; unclear D gene. This CDR3 spans 13 amino acids. V was clipped by 11 bases and J by 0 bases, with 13 bases between them. Per the germline V gene, CDR1 is ENHRY and CDR2 is SYGVKD. The CDR3 here is CAAEGGLNTEAFF. As DNA, the CDR3 is TGTGCCGCGGAAGGTGGTTTGAACACTGAAGCTTTCTTT.

This clone was seen more than once but under ten times. This sequence joins TRBV4-2 and TRBJ1-3; 11 nucleotides match TRBD1. This CDR3 comprises 16 residues. Germline V gene sequence: CDR1 LGHNA, CDR2 YNFKEQ. Trimming removed 3 bases from V and 2 bases from J; junction bases left unmatched: 3. The CDR3 here is CASSQDRGLAGNTIYF. In DNA, the CDR3 is TGTGCCAGCAGCCAGGACAGGGGGCTGGCTGGAAACACCATATATTTT.

The J gene is TRBJ1-1, the V gene TRBV2; D is ambiguous. The CDR3 sequence is 14 residues long. V lost 6 bases, J lost 1 base, and 12 bases lay in between. Germline CDR1 is SNHLY and CDR2 is FYNNEI. The CDR3 region is CASSPAQKNTEAFF. CDR3 sequence (DNA): TGTGCCAGCAGCCCCGCCCAGAAGAACACTGAAGCTTTCTTT. Drawing the rest from reference TRBV2 and TRBJ1-1, the complete variable domain is EPEVTQTPSHQVTQMGQEVILRCVPISNHLYFYWYRQILGQKVEFLVSFYNNEISEKSEIFDDQFSVERPDGSNFTLKIRSTKLEDSAMYFCASSPAQKNTEAFFGQGTRLTVV.

V and J are TRBV10-3 and TRBJ2-3; D might be TRBD2 (6 bases). This CDR3 region has 14 residues. Deletions cut 8 bases from V and 2 bases from J, with 14 bases between. CDR1 is ENHRY and CDR2 is SYGVKD in the germline V gene. CDR3 bases: TGTGCCATCGGGGAGGACTACATCACAGATACGCAGTATTTT. It encodes CAIGEDYITDTQYF.

This chain joins TRBV7-8 and TRBJ2-5; the D gene is possibly TRBD1 (5 bases). The V end was cut by 2 bases, the J end by 2 bases, with 12 bases between. Germline loops: CDR1 SGHVS, CDR2 FQNEAQ. The CDR3 has 15 residues. DNA of the CDR3: TGTGCCAGCAGCTTAAGTCCAGGGCCACAAGAGACCCAGTACTTC. Encoded protein: CASSLSPGPQETQYF. Supplemented by reference TRBV7-8 and TRBJ2-5, the full variable domain reads GAGVSQSPRYKVAKRGQDVALRCDPISGHVSLFWYQQALGQGPEFLTYFQNEAQLDKSGLPSDRFFAERPEGSVSTLKIQRTQQEDSAVYLCASSLSPGPQETQYFGPGTRLLVL.

This clone appeared a few times. The chain couples TRBV5-1 to TRBJ2-1, with 10 bases aligning to TRBD1. V lost 3 bases, J lost 8 bases, and 2 bases stayed unmatched. The CDR3 has 13 residues. Germline V gene lookup returns CDR1 SGHRS and CDR2 YFSETQ. This chain's CDR3 is CASSSDRGHEQFF. The CDR3 coding sequence is TGCGCCAGCAGCTCCGACAGGGGGCATGAGCAGTTCTTC.

The genes are TRBV28 and TRBJ2-1; no firm D call. The germline V and J ends were trimmed by 1 base and 7 bases, with 5 bases remaining between them. There are 12 residues in the CDR3. CDR1 MDHEN and CDR2 SYDVKM come from the germline V gene. The CDR3 sequence is CASSLFRNEQFF. CDR3 DNA: TGTGCCAGCAGTTTATTCCGGAATGAGCAGTTCTTC.

J is TRBJ2-7 and V is TRBV5-1; 11 bases align to TRBD2. Germline lookup yields CDR1 SGHRS and CDR2 YFSETQ. The CDR3 has 16 amino acids. After removal of 0 bases from V and 2 bases from J, the junction contained 4 bases not matched to a gene. For the CDR3, the DNA is TGCGCCAGCAGCTTGGTGGCTAGCGGGGGGACCTACGAGCAGTACTTC. Protein: CASSLVASGGTYEQYF.

The gene calls are TRBV6-1 and TRBJ2-5; 9 bases match TRBD2. Germline lookup yields CDR1 MNHNS and CDR2 SASEGT. This CDR3 region has 12 residues. DNA of the CDR3: TGTGTGACTAGCGGTTTCCAAGAGACCCAGTACTTC. This sequence encodes CVTSGFQETQYF.

This clone was seen a single time. This chain joins TRBV7-2 and TRBJ1-6; the D is unclear. The germline V and J ends were trimmed by 1 base and 4 bases, with 5 bases remaining between them. The CDR3 covers 14 residues. CDR1 is SGHTA and CDR2 is FQGNSA in the germline V gene. The CDR3 nucleotides read TGTGCCAGCAGCTTAGATCCGTATAATTCACCCCTCCACTTT. Translated, it gives CASSLDPYNSPLHF. Full variable domain (rest looked up from reference TRBV7-2 and TRBJ1-6): GAGVSQSPSNKVTEKGKDVELRCDPISGHTALYWYRQSLGQGLEFLIYFQGNSAPDKSGLPSDRFSAERTGGSVSTLTIQRTQQEDSAVYLCASSLDPYNSPLHFGNGTRLTVT.

The V and J genes are TRBV6-6 and TRBJ1-2; tentative D call: TRBD1 (5 bases). V lost 6 bases and J lost 1, with 9 bases in between. Per the germline V gene, CDR1 is MNHNY and CDR2 is SVGAGI (reference sequence). The CDR3 extends over 13 amino acids. CDR3 DNA: TGTGCCAGCAGAAGGGGACTTAACTATGGCTACACCTTC. Translating gives CASRRGLNYGYTF.

The J gene is TRBJ2-1, the V gene TRBV5-4; no firm D call. The CDR3 contains 12 residues. Germline V gene lookup returns CDR1 SGHNT and CDR2 YYREEE (reference sequence). Trimming cost V 5 bases and J 3 bases, with 6 bases left between them. In DNA form, the CDR3 reads TGTGCCAGCAGTAGAGACTACAATGAGCAGTTCTTC. Translating gives CASSRDYNEQFF.

The chain couples TRBV4-3 to TRBJ2-7; D not certain. Germline CDR1 LGHNA, CDR2 YSLEER. The ends were cut back, 0 bases at V and 3 bases at J, with 12 bases in the middle. This CDR3 has 15 amino acids. This chain's CDR3 is CASSQDSLRNYEQYF. The CDR3 nucleotides are TGCGCCAGCAGCCAAGATAGCTTAAGGAACTACGAGCAGTACTTC.

This clone occurred a few times. The CDR3 spells CASDRERKDTQYF. The DNA of the CDR3 is TGTGCCTCCGACAGGGAACGGAAAGATACGCAGTATTTT. The J gene is TRBJ2-3, the V gene TRBV30; 7 nucleotides match TRBD1. J was trimmed by 5 bases and V by 7 bases; bases with no gene match: 9. Germline V gene sequence: CDR1 GTSNPN, CDR2 SVGIG (reference sequence). This CDR3 has 13 amino acids.

The V gene is TRBV2, the J gene TRBJ1-4; D might be TRBD1 (5 bases). This CDR3 spans 14 amino acids. Germline CDR1 is SNHLY and CDR2 is FYNNEI. V was trimmed by 7 bases and J by 7 bases, leaving 16 bases between them. As DNA, the CDR3 is TGTGCCAGCAATAACAGGCGAGGAGCTGAAAAACTGTTTTTT. Translation: CASNNRRGAEKLFF.

This clone has only a few counts. The V gene is TRBV2, the J gene TRBJ2-2; perhaps TRBD2 as D (6 bases). The CDR3 has 13 amino acids. V was trimmed by 6 bases and J by 4 bases, leaving 9 bases between them. Looked up from germline, CDR1 is SNHLY and CDR2 is FYNNEI. CDR3 residues: CASSMGGTGELFF. The CDR3 DNA reads TGTGCCAGCAGCATGGGGGGCACCGGGGAGCTGTTTTTT.

The chain has TRBV28 and TRBJ1-2, with 7 bases fitting TRBD1. The V gene's germline CDR1 is MDHEN and CDR2 SYDVKM. The CDR3 loop spans 15 amino acids. The trim removed 5 bases at V and 3 bases at J, leaving 9 bases unmatched. The CDR3 reads CASSPPQGGYYGYTF. In DNA, the CDR3 is TGTGCCAGCAGTCCTCCTCAGGGGGGCTACTATGGCTACACCTTC.

The gene calls are TRBV7-2 and TRBJ2-1; tentatively, D is TRBD2 (5 bases). Trimming took off 6 bases at V and 7 bases at J, with 10 bases between the two ends. From germline, CDR1 is SGHTA and CDR2 FQGNSA. The CDR3 covers 12 residues. The CDR3: CASRITRNEQFF. The CDR3 DNA reads TGTGCCAGCAGAATTACTAGGAATGAGCAGTTCTTC. The full variable domain, its missing parts supplied by reference TRBV7-2 and TRBJ2-1, is GAGVSQSPSNKVTEKGKDVELRCDPISGHTALYWYRQSLGQGLEFLIYFQGNSAPDKSGLPSDRFSAERTGGSVSTLTIQRTQQEDSAVYLCASRITRNEQFFGPGTRLTVL.

This sequence joins TRBV18 and TRBJ2-7, with a tentative D call TRBD1 (6 bases). The CDR3 spans 16 residues. CDR1 is KGHSH, CDR2 LQKENI, per germline. V lost 3 bases, J lost 1 base, and 16 bases lay in between. CDR3 loop: CASSPRTVDNSYEQYF. The CDR3 DNA is TGTGCCAGCTCACCTCGGACAGTCGATAATTCCTACGAGCAGTACTTC. Based on the CDR3 plus reference TRBV18 and TRBJ2-7, the full variable domain is NAGVMQNPRHLVRRRGQEARLRCSPMKGHSHVYWYRQLPEEGLKFMVYLQKENIIDESGMPKERFSAEFPKEGPSILRIQQVVRGDSAAYFCASSPRTVDNSYEQYFGPGTRLTVT.